One and the same sample provided the 14 T cell receptor beta chains below, sequenced in a study of T cells in narcolepsy. Repertoires were generated with immunoSEQ multiplex PCR, while TCRdb's copy carries only in-frame clones and drops some. The repertoire includes tens of thousands of clones, roughly 86% of them detected once, and roughly 1% sits in the top ten. Sample: memory (CD45RA-) CD4+ T cells from blood. The source is a human donor in good health.

J is TRBJ2-2 and V is TRBV7-8; D might be TRBD2 (6 bases). V lost 6 bases to trimming and J lost 1 base, with 12 bases between them. CDR1 is SGHVS, CDR2 FQNEAQ, per germline. The CDR3 runs to 15 residues. The CDR3 nucleotides read TGTGCCAGCAGGTCGGAGGGGCGGAACACCGGGGAGCTGTTTTTT. This gives the protein CASRSEGRNTGELFF.

V gene TRBV6-1 combines with J gene TRBJ2-7; 9 nucleotides agree with TRBD1. CDR3 length: 14 amino acids. Germline loops: CDR1 MNHNS, CDR2 SASEGT. The V segment lost 5 bases and the J segment 4 bases; nucleotides outside the gene matches: 6. The CDR3 region is CASSPDRGRYEQYF. Here the CDR3 DNA reads TGTGCCAGCAGTCCGGACAGGGGCCGATACGAGCAGTACTTC.

This chain uses TRBV20-1 with TRBJ1-1; TRBD1 is a possible D gene (5 bases). Trimming shortened V by 6 bases and J by 5 bases, and 10 bases separated the two germline ends. Germline V gene sequence: CDR1 DFQATT, CDR2 SNEGSKA (reference sequence). CDR3 length equals 11 residues. The CDR3 coding sequence is TGCAGTGCGGGGCGGTGGACTGAAGCTTTCTTT. Its protein product is CSAGRWTEAFF.

This chain uses TRBV30 with TRBJ2-7; D gene uncertain. The V end lost 0 bases, the J end lost 6 bases, and 12 bases lay between the germline ends. Germline V gene data show CDR1 as GTSNPN and CDR2 as SVGIG (reference sequence). CDR3 size: 13 residues. CDR3 sequence: CAWSVHWIGEQYF. CDR3 DNA: TGTGCCTGGAGTGTACATTGGATTGGCGAGCAGTACTTC.

The chain links TRBV30 to TRBJ1-2, with TRBD1 matching over 11 bases. This CDR3 comprises 14 residues. The ends lost 5 bases at V and 2 bases at J; junction bases unmatched: 4. CDR1 is GTSNPN, CDR2 SVGIG, per germline (reference sequence). CDR3 in DNA: TGTGCCTGGTGGGGACAGGGGGGAAACTATGGCTACACCTTC. This translates into CAWWGQGGNYGYTF.

This clone was picked up one time. The chain joins TRBV5-4 to TRBJ2-2; a weak D match, TRBD1 (6 bases). V lost 4 bases, J lost 0 bases, and 13 bases lay in between. This CDR3 contains 16 residues. The germline gives CDR1 SGHNT, CDR2 YYREEE (reference sequence). The CDR3 spells CASSIWTAANTGELFF. In nucleotides, the CDR3 is TGTGCCAGCAGCATCTGGACAGCCGCGAACACCGGGGAGCTGTTTTTT. The entire variable domain, with the rest obtained from reference TRBV5-4 and TRBJ2-2, is as follows: ETGVTQSPTHLIKTRGQQVTLRCSSQSGHNTVSWYQQALGQGPQFIFQYYREEENGRGNFPPRFSGLQFPNYSSELNVNALELDDSALYLCASSIWTAANTGELFFGEGSRLTVL.

This sequence joins TRBV2 and TRBJ2-5; the D is unclear. Germline lookup yields CDR1 SNHLY and CDR2 FYNNEI. The CDR3 is made up of 14 amino acids. The V and J ends lost 2 bases and 2 bases respectively, with 9 bases between them. CDR3 DNA: TGTGCCAGCAGTGAATGGTCTTCGCAAGAGACCCAGTACTTC. This gives the protein CASSEWSSQETQYF. Drawing the rest from reference TRBV2 and TRBJ2-5, the complete variable domain is EPEVTQTPSHQVTQMGQEVILRCVPISNHLYFYWYRQILGQKVEFLVSFYNNEISEKSEIFDDQFSVERPDGSNFTLKIRSTKLEDSAMYFCASSEWSSQETQYFGPGTRLLVL.

About this clone: At one end the junction does not follow the germline gene, possibly because of a read error. The gene calls are TRBV7-2 and TRBJ2-1; 9 bases match TRBD2. The CDR3 sequence is 16 residues long. Looked up from germline, CDR1 is SGHTA and CDR2 is FQGNSA. DNA for the CDR3: TGTGCCAGCAGCTTATTTCGCGGGAGGGCCGGCGATGAGCAGCTCTTC. Translating it yields CASSLFRGRAGDEQLF. Supplemented by reference TRBV7-2 and TRBJ2-1, the full variable domain reads GAGVSQSPSNKVTEKGKDVELRCDPISGHTALYWYRQSLGQGLEFLIYFQGNSAPDKSGLPSDRFSAERTGGSVSTLTIQRTQQEDSAVYLCASSLFRGRAGDEQLFGPGTRLTVL.

This clone was observed once. The chain is built from TRBV5-1 and TRBJ1-2, with 8 nucleotides matching TRBD1. Losses at the gene ends were 6 bases for V and 4 bases for J; bases not matched to a gene: 8. Germline-derived CDR1 and CDR2 are SGHRS and YFSETQ. CDR3 size: 14 residues. The CDR3 spells CASTPGGSGYGYTF. In nucleotides, the CDR3 is TGCGCCAGCACACCAGGGGGCTCTGGCTATGGCTACACCTTC.

The genes are TRBV10-3 and TRBJ1-4; D possibly corresponds to TRBD1 (6 bases). Trimming stripped 4 bases from V and 3 bases from J, with 15 bases between. CDR1 and CDR2 from the germline V gene are ENHRY and SYGVKD. CDR3 size: 16 residues. The CDR3 spells CAISGPGVESNEKLFF. The CDR3 nucleotides read TGTGCCATCAGTGGCCCAGGGGTGGAGTCTAATGAAAAACTGTTTTTT.

The chain has TRBV14 and TRBJ1-2; unclear D gene. CDR3 length: 13 residues. Germline CDR1 and CDR2: SGHDN and FVKESK. Trimming took 0 bases from V and 2 from J, leaving 4 bases between them. The CDR3 sequence: CASSQDRNYGYTF. The CDR3, as DNA: TGTGCCAGCAGCCAAGACAGAAACTATGGCTACACCTTC.

CDR3 bases: TGCAGCGTTGAACCCAGGAACACTGAAGCTTTCTTT. This translates into CSVEPRNTEAFF. V usage is TRBV29-1 and J usage is TRBJ1-1; no firm D call. The V gene's germline CDR1 is SQVTM and CDR2 ANQGSEA. The germline V and J ends were trimmed by 2 bases and 1 base, with 5 bases remaining between them. CDR3 length equals 12 residues.

The chain recombines TRBV7-2 with TRBJ2-2; D might be TRBD1 (7 bases). This CDR3 is built from 15 residues. Trimming took off 3 bases at V and 10 bases at J, with 18 bases between the two ends. Germline CDR1 is SGHTA and CDR2 is FQGNSA. The CDR3 loop reads CASSFSSGGPEELFF. The CDR3 bases are TGTGCCAGCAGCTTTTCTTCAGGGGGGCCCGAGGAGCTGTTTTTT.

This clone appeared once. The rearrangement joins TRBV27 to TRBJ2-7, with 10 bases matching TRBD2. The CDR3 length is 17 residues. V shed 5 bases and J 4 bases; nucleotides not matched to a gene: 14. Germline V gives CDR1 MNHEY, CDR2 SMNVEV (reference sequence). Written as DNA, the CDR3 is TGTGCCAGCAGTCCCAACCATCTAGCGGGGGCGGTTTACGAGCAGTACTTC. Translating gives CASSPNHLAGAVYEQYF.